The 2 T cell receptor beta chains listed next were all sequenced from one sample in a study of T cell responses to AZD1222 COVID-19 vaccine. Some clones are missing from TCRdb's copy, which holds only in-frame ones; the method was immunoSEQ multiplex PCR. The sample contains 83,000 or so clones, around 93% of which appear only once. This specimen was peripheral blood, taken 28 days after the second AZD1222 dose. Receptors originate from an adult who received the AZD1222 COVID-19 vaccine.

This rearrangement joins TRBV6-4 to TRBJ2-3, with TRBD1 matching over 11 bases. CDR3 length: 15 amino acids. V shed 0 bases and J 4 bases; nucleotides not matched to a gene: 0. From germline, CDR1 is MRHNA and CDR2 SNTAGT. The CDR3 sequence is CASSDSGQGADTQYF. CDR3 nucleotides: TGTGCCAGCAGTGACTCGGGACAGGGGGCAGATACGCAGTATTTT.

The CDR3 coding sequence is TGTGCCAGTAGTACACAATCGTACGGGACCCACGGAAGCACAGATACGCAGTATTTT. Protein product: CASSTQSYGTHGSTDTQYF. J is TRBJ2-3 and V is TRBV19, with D possibly called TRBD1 or TRBD2 (5 bases each). The CDR3 runs to 19 residues. V was clipped by 4 bases and J by 0 bases, with 23 bases between them. Germline V CDR1 and CDR2: LNHDA, SQIVND (reference sequence).